What follows are 16 T cell receptor beta chains derived from one specimen sequenced in a study of beta chain features in type 1 diabetes (dated by TCRdb to 2017 to 2018). The method was the immunoSEQ multiplex PCR assay. All of the isolated RNA was reverse transcribed with the High Capacity cDNA Reverse Transcription Kit, so expressed TCRB transcripts were sequenced. TCRdb took this table from immuneACCESS and kept in-frame rearrangements with V and J called. Such tables lack part of the clones; where checked against another copy, unresolved V genes explain under half of the gap, and the rest is unexplained. This sample lists roughly 610,000 clones; roughly a sixth were detected once. The ten largest make up approximately 0.087% of the sample. Sequencing was performed on naive CD4+ T cells from blood. The cell subset or site label of this sample denotes: true naive CD4+ T cells. The receptors were gathered from a man aged 18 to 29 in good health.

This rearrangement joins TRBV6-6 to TRBJ1-5; D not certain. V lost 0 bases, J lost 6 bases, and 9 bases lay in between. Germline assignment: CDR1 MNHNY and CDR2 SVGAGI (reference sequence). CDR3 length: 14 residues. CDR3 DNA sequence: TGTGCCAGCAGTTACTCGAGGTTGGGTCAGCCCCAGCATTTT. Translated, it gives CASSYSRLGQPQHF.

This clone showed up just a few times. As DNA, the CDR3 is TGTGCCAGCAGTCCCCAGGAATATGGCTACACCTTC. This sequence encodes CASSPQEYGYTF. V usage is TRBV6-6 and J usage is TRBJ1-2; D uncertain. The CDR3 contains 12 residues. Per germline, CDR1 MNHNY and CDR2 SVGAGI (reference sequence). Deletions cut 5 bases from V and 5 bases from J, with 9 bases between.

This clone turned up a few times. CDR3 amino acids: CATGLFLNYGYTF. CDR3 nucleotide sequence: TGTGCCACAGGACTCTTCCTCAACTATGGCTACACCTTC. J is TRBJ1-2 and V is TRBV2; D unresolved. The CDR3 length is 13 residues. V lost 10 bases, J lost 2 bases, and 14 bases lay in between. Germline assignment: CDR1 SNHLY and CDR2 FYNNEI.

In this sample, this clone turned up a few times. The V call is TRBV30, the J call TRBJ2-1, with 7 bases that match TRBD1. V shed 2 bases and J 15 bases; nucleotides not matched to a gene: 13. CDR1 and CDR2 from the germline V gene are GTSNPN and SVGIG (reference sequence). The CDR3 contains 13 residues. CDR3 amino acids: CAWSPRTGLVRFF. The CDR3 DNA follows: TGTGCCTGGAGTCCTCGGACAGGCTTGGTGCGGTTCTTC.

The chain has TRBV13 and TRBJ1-1; 7 bases map to TRBD1. The CDR3 spans 18 residues. Looked up from germline, CDR1 is PRHDT and CDR2 is FYEKMQ (reference sequence). The J segment lost 1 base and the V segment lost 5 bases, leaving 16 bases of the junction unmatched. The CDR3 DNA sequence: TGTGCCAGCAGCCCCCGGACAGGCTTCAACCGGGCGAACACTGAAGCTTTCTTT. Encoded protein: CASSPRTGFNRANTEAFF.

The rearrangement joins TRBV9 to TRBJ2-1; D gene uncertain. This CDR3 has 13 residues. The ends were cut back, 0 bases at V and 10 bases at J, with 11 bases in the middle. Per germline, CDR1 SGDLS and CDR2 YYNGEE. The CDR3 protein is CASSVEGRREQFF. DNA of the CDR3: TGTGCCAGCAGCGTAGAAGGGCGCAGGGAGCAGTTCTTC.

This clone was counted a few times. CDR3 sequence reads: CAWSLQGGRTNEKLFF. As DNA, the CDR3 is TGTGCCTGGAGTCTACAGGGGGGCCGGACTAATGAAAAACTGTTTTTT. The rearrangement links TRBV30 to TRBJ1-4; TRBD1 matches at 8 bases. Germline V CDR1 and CDR2: GTSNPN, SVGIG (reference sequence). The CDR3 extends over 16 amino acids. V dropped 2 bases and J dropped 2; count of bases not matched to a gene: 7.

This clone came up a few times. V usage is TRBV9 and J usage is TRBJ2-3, with a tentative D call TRBD2 (5 bases). The CDR3 spans 16 residues. V dropped 1 base and J dropped 2 bases, with 14 bases sitting between them. Germline-derived CDR1 and CDR2 are SGDLS and YYNGEE. The CDR3 region has the DNA TGTGCCAGCAGCGTACTGGATGAGGGTATCACAGATACGCAGTATTTT. Translation: CASSVLDEGITDTQYF. Complete variable domain (other parts from reference TRBV9 and TRBJ2-3): DSGVTQTPKHLITATGQRVTLRCSPRSGDLSVYWYQQSLDQGLQFLIQYYNGEERAKGNILERFSAQQFPDLHSELNLSSLELGDSALYFCASSVLDEGITDTQYFGPGTRLTVL.

The V call is TRBV7-9, the J call TRBJ2-5; D possibly uses TRBD1 or TRBD2 (5 bases each). In germline, CDR1 is SEHNR, CDR2 FQNEAQ (reference sequence). Trimming left V 1 base short and J 9 bases short, with 15 bases between. The CDR3 runs 14 residues. Here the CDR3 reads CASSLGWRQGAQYF. The CDR3 bases are TGTGCCAGCAGCTTAGGTTGGAGGCAAGGGGCCCAGTACTTC.

This clone was counted only a few times. The rearrangement joins TRBV5-1 to TRBJ1-2, with D unclear. Germline values: CDR1 SGHRS, CDR2 YFSETQ. This CDR3 contains 15 residues. Deletions cut 0 bases from V and 6 bases from J, with 15 bases between. The CDR3 DNA reads as TGCGCCAGCAGCTTGGGGCCAGGTCAAGTCAATGGCTACACCTTC. Translation: CASSLGPGQVNGYTF.

V usage is TRBV5-1 and J usage is TRBJ1-5; maybe TRBD1 (5 bases). V lost 5 bases, J lost 3 bases, and 12 bases lay in between. Germline V gene data show CDR1 as SGHRS and CDR2 as YFSETQ. This CDR3 has 14 amino acids. The CDR3 nucleotides read TGCGCCAGCAGGAAGGACAACCTCAATCAGCCCCAGCATTTT. Residues: CASRKDNLNQPQHF.

This clone has a handful of counts. The CDR3 here is CASSLQTGRYEQYF. The CDR3 nucleotides are TGTGCCAGCAGCTTGCAGACAGGGCGCTACGAGCAGTACTTC. This chain joins TRBV5-4 and TRBJ2-7, with 7 positions matching TRBD1. The V gene's germline CDR1 is SGHNT and CDR2 YYREEE (reference sequence). The ends lost 1 base at V and 3 bases at J; junction bases unmatched: 4. This CDR3 comprises 14 residues.

The V and J genes are TRBV28 and TRBJ1-4; possible D gene TRBD1, 5 bases. The CDR3 has 15 residues. The germline V gene encodes CDR1 MDHEN and CDR2 SYDVKM. V shed 5 bases and J shed 4 bases, with 14 bases lying between them. This CDR3 reads CASSAHRNRNEKLFF. CDR3 coding DNA: TGTGCCAGCAGTGCCCACAGGAACCGTAATGAAAAACTGTTTTTT.

V and J are TRBV27 and TRBJ2-7; 7 nucleotides align to TRBD1. The CDR3 covers 16 residues. Germline-derived CDR1 and CDR2 are MNHEY and SMNVEV (reference sequence). Trimming took 6 bases from V and 0 from J; bases not matched to a gene: 11. The CDR3 coding sequence is TGTGCCAGCAGGACAGGGCCCATTGTGGGCTCCTACGAGCAGTACTTC. This translates into CASRTGPIVGSYEQYF.

This clone has just a few counts. The chain couples TRBV2 to TRBJ2-3; D may be TRBD1 or TRBD2 (7 bases each). This CDR3 contains 14 residues. The V end was cut by 6 bases, the J end by 3 bases, with 13 bases between. Germline lookup yields CDR1 SNHLY and CDR2 FYNNEI. The CDR3 loop is CASSSQGGTDTQYF. For the CDR3, the DNA is TGTGCCAGCAGCAGTCAGGGGGGGACAGATACGCAGTATTTT.

This clone came up a few times. V and J are TRBV10-3 and TRBJ2-3; weak D call: TRBD1 (6 bases). Deletions cut 2 bases from V and 2 bases from J, with 14 bases between. Germline CDR1 and CDR2: ENHRY and SYGVKD. This CDR3 comprises 16 residues. CDR3 nucleotide sequence: TGTGCCATCAGTGAGCCGACAGGATTATTCACAGATACGCAGTATTTT. It codes for CAISEPTGLFTDTQYF.